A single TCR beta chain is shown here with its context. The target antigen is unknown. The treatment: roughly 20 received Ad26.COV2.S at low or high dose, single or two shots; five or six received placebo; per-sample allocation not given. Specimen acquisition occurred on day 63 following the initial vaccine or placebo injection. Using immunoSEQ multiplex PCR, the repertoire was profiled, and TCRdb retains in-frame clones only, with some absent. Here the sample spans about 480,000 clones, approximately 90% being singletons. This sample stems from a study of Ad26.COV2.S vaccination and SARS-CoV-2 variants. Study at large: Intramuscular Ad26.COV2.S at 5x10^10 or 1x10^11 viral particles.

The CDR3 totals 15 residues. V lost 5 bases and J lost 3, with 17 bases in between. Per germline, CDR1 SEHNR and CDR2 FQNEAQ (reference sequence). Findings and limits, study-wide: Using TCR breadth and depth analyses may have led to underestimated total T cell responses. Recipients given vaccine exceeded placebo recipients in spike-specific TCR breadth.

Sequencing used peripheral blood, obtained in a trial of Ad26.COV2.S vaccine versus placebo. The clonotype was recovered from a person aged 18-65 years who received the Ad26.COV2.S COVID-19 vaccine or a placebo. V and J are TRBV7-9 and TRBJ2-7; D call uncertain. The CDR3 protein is CASSQKGGQNYEQYF. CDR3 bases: TGTGCCAGCAGCCAGAAGGGTGGGCAGAACTACGAGCAGTACTTC.